These 30 T cell receptor beta chains were all obtained from the same sample, sequenced in a study of response to subunit inactivated influenza vaccine. Using its own MiXCR run on the RT-PCR reads, TCRdb lists one record per CDR3 protein. The profile shows 550,000 to 600,000 distinct CDR3 sequences, 10% to 15% of them singletons. Sequencing was performed on PBMCs from blood, taken on the day of vaccination. These receptors came from a man between 50 and 59 years old who received an inactivated influenza vaccine.

This sequence joins TRBV5-1 and TRBJ2-1; TRBD2 might be the D (6 bases). CDR1 is SGHRS, CDR2 YFSETQ, per germline. The CDR3 runs to 15 residues. V was pared by 3 bases and J by 5 bases, with 15 bases between. In nucleotides, the CDR3 is TGCGCCAGCAGCTCGGTGGCAGGAGGGAACAATGAGCAGTTCTTC. Its translation: CASSSVAGGNNEQFF.

The J gene is TRBJ2-3, the V gene TRBV24-1, with D perhaps matching TRBD2 (6 bases). CDR1 KGHDR and CDR2 SFDVKD come from the germline V gene. The CDR3 spans 17 residues. Trimming shortened V by 5 bases and J by 2 bases, and 19 bases separated the two germline ends. The CDR3 protein is CATSVSEIGRDTDTQYF. The CDR3 DNA is TGTGCCACCAGTGTCTCCGAAATTGGGCGGGACACAGATACGCAGTATTTT.

CDR3 residues: CATSDFGDRGNIQYF. In DNA, the CDR3 is TGTGCCACCAGTGATTTCGGGGACAGGGGAAACATTCAGTACTTC. The chain uses TRBV24-1 and TRBJ2-4; 10 bases match TRBD1. The V gene's germline CDR1 is KGHDR and CDR2 SFDVKD. The ends lost 1 base at V and 6 bases at J; junction bases unmatched: 2. This CDR3 has 15 residues.

J is TRBJ1-1 and V is TRBV20-1, with 10 positions matching TRBD1. CDR1 is DFQATT, CDR2 SNEGSKA, per germline (reference sequence). Trimming took 0 bases from V and 5 from J; bases not matched to a gene: 6. The CDR3 covers 15 residues. In DNA, the CDR3 is TGCAGTGCTAGAGATCGGACAGGGGGAAGAACTGAAGCTTTCTTT. It codes for CSARDRTGGRTEAFF.

CDR3 residues: CASSNEDQPQHF. The CDR3 DNA sequence: TGTGCCAGCAGCAACGAAGATCAGCCCCAGCATTTT. The chain links TRBV5-4 to TRBJ1-5, with D unclear. V shed 4 bases and J shed 5 bases, with 7 bases lying between them. The CDR3 has 12 amino acids. Germline CDR1 is SGHNT and CDR2 is YYREEE (reference sequence).

This clonotype was picked up many times. This rearrangement joins TRBV7-9 to TRBJ2-1, with 7 bases that match TRBD1. Germline-derived CDR1 and CDR2 are SEHNR and FQNEAQ (reference sequence). The CDR3 runs 15 residues. V gave up 3 bases and J gave up 4 bases; unmatched junction bases: 6. This chain's CDR3 is CASSFMTGLYNEQFF. The CDR3, as DNA: TGTGCCAGCAGCTTTATGACAGGGCTATACAATGAGCAGTTCTTC.

V usage is TRBV30 and J usage is TRBJ1-3; D is ambiguous. Trimming cost V 0 bases and J 0 bases, with 6 bases left between them. CDR3 length: 14 amino acids. Germline V lookup: CDR1 GTSNPN, CDR2 SVGIG (reference sequence). CDR3 amino acids: CAWSVGSSGNTIYF. Written as DNA, the CDR3 is TGTGCCTGGAGTGTAGGCTCCTCTGGAAACACCATATATTTT.

This chain joins TRBV29-1 and TRBJ2-7, with 8 positions matching TRBD1. This CDR3 is 15 amino acids long. The germline gives CDR1 SQVTM, CDR2 ANQGSEA. V gave up 4 bases and J gave up 2 bases; unmatched junction bases: 10. The CDR3 sequence: CSVVGNRGKPYEQYF. The CDR3, as DNA: TGCAGCGTTGTGGGTAACAGGGGGAAACCCTACGAGCAGTACTTC.

This clonotype was counted a few times. The chain employs TRBV5-1 and TRBJ1-6; TRBD1 aligns across 8 bases. The germline gives CDR1 SGHRS, CDR2 YFSETQ. V was pared by 5 bases and J by 7 bases, with 2 bases of the junction left unmatched. The CDR3 extends over 13 amino acids. CDR3 loop: CASRTGDNSPLHF. The DNA for the CDR3 is TGCGCCAGCAGGACAGGGGACAATTCACCCCTCCACTTT.

This clonotype was counted between two and nine times. The chain employs TRBV20-1 and TRBJ2-1; the match to TRBD2 covers 8 bases. The CDR3 has 15 amino acids. CDR1 is DFQATT, CDR2 SNEGSKA, per germline (reference sequence). The J segment lost 4 bases and the V segment lost 5 bases, leaving 10 bases of the junction unmatched. CDR3 loop: CSAGRRRGAYNEQFF. The CDR3 nucleotides are TGCAGTGCTGGGAGGAGGCGGGGGGCGTACAATGAGCAGTTCTTC.

The rearrangement joins TRBV18 to TRBJ2-3; 12 nucleotides line up with TRBD2. CDR1 and CDR2 (germline): KGHSH, LQKENI. Trimming cost V 5 bases and J 4 bases; bases outside gene matches: 4. The CDR3 has 15 residues. This chain's CDR3 is CASSRTSGISDTQYF. The DNA for the CDR3 is TGTGCCAGCTCAAGGACTAGCGGGATATCAGATACGCAGTATTTT. Full variable domain (missing parts from reference TRBV18 and TRBJ2-3): NAGVMQNPRHLVRRRGQEARLRCSPMKGHSHVYWYRQLPEEGLKFMVYLQKENIIDESGMPKERFSAEFPKEGPSILRIQQVVRGDSAAYFCASSRTSGISDTQYFGPGTRLTVL.

The chain is built from TRBV27 and TRBJ1-1; D is ambiguous. Germline loops: CDR1 MNHEY, CDR2 SMNVEV (reference sequence). The CDR3 covers 13 residues. V dropped 10 bases and J dropped 7 bases, with 19 bases sitting between them. The CDR3 DNA reads as TGTGCCACCAGGAGGGTGGGCAGCGATGAAGCTTTCTTT. It is translated as CATRRVGSDEAFF.

The chain uses TRBV10-3 and TRBJ1-5; D call uncertain. The length of the CDR3 is 14 residues. CDR1 is ENHRY and CDR2 is SYGVKD in the germline V gene. V was shortened by 0 bases and J by 6 bases, with 9 bases between the two germline ends. CDR3 amino acids: CAISESKGGQPQHF. The CDR3 region has the DNA TGTGCCATCAGTGAGTCGAAAGGCGGTCAGCCCCAGCATTTT.

This clonotype came up many times. This chain links TRBV7-9 with TRBJ2-3, with no clear D. Trimming shortened V by 2 bases and J by 6 bases, and 9 bases separated the two germline ends. This CDR3 region has 13 residues. CDR1 and CDR2 from the germline V gene are SEHNR and FQNEAQ (reference sequence). DNA for the CDR3: TGTGCCAGCAGCTTAAGGGCGGCTGATACGCAGTATTTT. Its protein product is CASSLRAADTQYF.

This clonotype was observed a few times. The chain has TRBV12-3 or TRBV12-4 and TRBJ2-2; maybe TRBD2 (7 bases). The CDR3 has 16 amino acids. Between the trimmed V and J ends, which lost 3 bases and 4 bases, there was a span of 15 bases. CDR3 sequence (DNA): TGTGCCAGCAGTTTTGGGGGGGGCGCAGGCACCGGGGAGCTGTTTTTT. Protein sequence: CASSFGGGAGTGELFF.

V is TRBV6-1 and J is TRBJ1-5; 9 positions match TRBD1. Trimming took 3 bases from V and 0 from J; bases not matched to a gene: 9. CDR3 length: 18 residues. Per the germline V gene, CDR1 is MNHNS and CDR2 is SASEGT. CDR3 DNA sequence: TGTGCCAGCAGTGACCCCCGGGGACAGGGTTATAGCAATCAGCCCCAGCATTTT. As protein: CASSDPRGQGYSNQPQHF.

The chain employs TRBV7-3 and TRBJ2-2; no definite D call. The CDR3 covers 14 residues. Germline values: CDR1 SGHTA, CDR2 FQGTGA. The ends were cut back, 5 bases at V and 2 bases at J, with 9 bases in the middle. The CDR3 coding sequence is TGTGCCAGCAGCAACCTACGTAACACCGGGGAGCTGTTTTTT. It is translated as CASSNLRNTGELFF.

This clonotype was detected many times. The genes are TRBV7-2 and TRBJ1-1; TRBD1 matches at 7 bases. The CDR3 loop spans 16 amino acids. Trimming at V came to 5 bases and at J to 0 bases, leaving 9 bases not matched to a gene. Germline V lookup: CDR1 SGHTA, CDR2 FQGNSA. Here the CDR3 DNA reads TGTGCCAGCAGCATAAATCCAGGGGGGATGAACACTGAAGCTTTCTTT. Translated, it gives CASSINPGGMNTEAFF.

This chain uses TRBV6-2 or TRBV6-3 with TRBJ2-2, with D tentatively TRBD1 (6 bases). The CDR3 has 15 residues. CDR1 and CDR2 from the germline V gene are MNHEY and SVGEGT. V was cut by 5 bases and J by 7 bases, with 17 bases left in between. CDR3 region: CASSTRQASGGELFF. In nucleotides, the CDR3 is TGTGCCAGCAGTACAAGACAGGCATCGGGCGGGGAGCTGTTTTTT.

The genes are TRBV5-1 and TRBJ2-5; D may correspond to TRBD1 or TRBD2 (5 bases each). V was clipped by 0 bases and J by 1 base, with 10 bases between them. Germline lookup yields CDR1 SGHRS and CDR2 YFSETQ. This CDR3 is built from 15 residues. This CDR3 is CASSLVPGTQETQYF. Here the CDR3 DNA reads TGCGCCAGCAGCTTGGTTCCAGGGACCCAAGAGACCCAGTACTTC.

V usage is TRBV9 and J usage is TRBJ2-1; D is possibly TRBD1 or TRBD2 (6 bases each). With 2 bases removed from V and 4 bases from J, the gap between germline ends came to 13 bases. The CDR3 sequence is 15 residues long. Germline V gives CDR1 SGDLS, CDR2 YYNGEE. The CDR3 region is CASSVGGGQYNEQFF. CDR3 in DNA: TGTGCCAGCAGCGTTGGTGGGGGGCAGTACAATGAGCAGTTCTTC.

This clonotype was picked up many times. This chain connects TRBV5-4 to TRBJ2-1; 10 bases are shared with TRBD2. The CDR3 contains 16 residues. Germline trimming cut 3 bases from V and 4 bases from J; bases unmatched to any gene: 7. Germline CDR1 reads SGHNT; CDR2 reads YYREEE (reference sequence). CDR3 sequence: CASSSPTSGAYNEQFF. For the CDR3, the DNA is TGTGCCAGCAGCTCTCCCACTAGCGGGGCTTACAATGAGCAGTTCTTC.

The rearrangement links TRBV9 to TRBJ2-2; the match to TRBD1 covers 7 bases. CDR3 length: 16 residues. Trimming removed 3 bases from V and 0 bases from J; junction bases left unmatched: 5. Germline V lookup: CDR1 SGDLS, CDR2 YYNGEE. In DNA, the CDR3 is TGTGCCAGCAGCGCCTCGGGGACAGCGAACACCGGGGAGCTGTTTTTT. It encodes CASSASGTANTGELFF.

This clonotype was seen ten or more times. The CDR3 coding sequence is TGTGCCAGCAGTGACCCGTGGGTCCAAGAGACCCAGTACTTC. It is translated as CASSDPWVQETQYF. V and J are TRBV2 and TRBJ2-5; no firm D call. This CDR3 contains 14 residues. Between the trimmed V and J ends, which lost 3 bases and 1 base, there was a span of 9 bases. Looked up from germline, CDR1 is SNHLY and CDR2 is FYNNEI.

This clonotype was observed a handful of times. The chain recombines TRBV29-1 with TRBJ1-1; TRBD1 might be the D (6 bases). The CDR3 consists of 14 residues. Trimming took 3 bases from V and 7 from J, leaving 18 bases between them. The germline gives CDR1 SQVTM, CDR2 ANQGSEA. This CDR3 is CSVDNGGAVDEAFF. The DNA of the CDR3 is TGCAGCGTTGATAATGGGGGCGCGGTAGATGAAGCTTTCTTT.

This clonotype was counted at least ten times. The rearrangement links TRBV5-1 to TRBJ2-3; the match to TRBD2 covers 7 bases. This CDR3 region has 15 residues. The germline CDR1 and CDR2 sequences are SGHRS and YFSETQ. The trim removed 5 bases at V and 2 bases at J, leaving 8 bases unmatched. The CDR3 is CASSQAGPDTDTQYF. CDR3 DNA sequence: TGCGCCAGCAGTCAAGCGGGACCAGACACAGATACGCAGTATTTT. The full variable domain, in which reference TRBV5-1 and TRBJ2-3 provide the parts outside the CDR3, is KAGVTQTPRYLIKTRGQQVTLSCSPISGHRSVSWYQQTPGQGLQFLFEYFSETQRNKGNFPGRFSGRQFSNSRSEMNVSTLELGDSALYLCASSQAGPDTDTQYFGPGTRLTVL.

Note on this clonotype: Given a much more abundant clone one base away, this may be a read error. The gene calls are TRBV4-3 and TRBJ1-1; D is unclear. CDR1 is LGHNA and CDR2 is YSLEER in the germline V gene. The germline V and J ends were trimmed by 1 base and 5 bases, with 14 bases remaining between them. This CDR3 has 15 residues. CDR3 DNA: TGCGCCAGCAGCCAAGCGAGAGCGAGGGTGACTGAAGCTTTCTTT. It yields the protein CASSQARARVTEAFF.

This clonotype was recorded a few times. The chain combines TRBV4-1 with TRBJ1-5; TRBD1 is a possible D gene (6 bases). Trimming cost V 1 base and J 2 bases, with 12 bases left between them. The length of the CDR3 is 16 residues. Germline-derived CDR1 and CDR2 are MGHRA and YSYEKL. The CDR3 DNA reads as TGCGCCAGCAGCCAAGGAATCAGGGGTGGCAATCAGCCCCAGCATTTT. Protein product: CASSQGIRGGNQPQHF.

The rearrangement joins TRBV6-2 or TRBV6-3 to TRBJ1-2; possibly TRBD1 for D (5 bases). With 2 bases removed from V and 7 bases from J, the gap between germline ends came to 14 bases. Germline V lookup: CDR1 MNHEY, CDR2 SVGEGT. The CDR3 is made up of 14 amino acids. Here the CDR3 reads CASSYQGLIVGYTF. In DNA, the CDR3 is TGTGCCAGCAGTTACCAGGGTCTGATCGTTGGCTACACCTTC.

The V and J genes are TRBV11-2 and TRBJ2-1; TRBD1 agrees at 7 bases. In germline, CDR1 is SGHAT, CDR2 FQNNGV. V was clipped by 4 bases and J by 6 bases; unmatched bases: 9. The CDR3 extends over 15 amino acids. The CDR3 is CASSSAGTARNEQFF. CDR3 in DNA: TGTGCCAGCAGCTCAGCCGGGACAGCCCGCAATGAGCAGTTCTTC. The full variable domain, completed using reference TRBV11-2 and TRBJ2-1, is EAGVAQSPRYKIIEKRQSVAFWCNPISGHATLYWYQQILGQGPKLLIQFQNNGVVDDSQLPKDRFSAERLKGVDSTLKIQPAKLEDSAVYLCASSSAGTARNEQFFGPGTRLTVL.